The 6 T cell receptor beta chains given below trace back to one sample, sequenced in a study of identical twins. TCRdb analysed the 5' RACE reads with MiXCR anew, one entry per CDR3 protein. Here the sample spans fewer than 500,000 distinct CDR3 sequences, more than 13% being singletons. These data were also filed under a second study, of yellow fever vaccine responses in identical twins.

Sequencing used CD4+ T cells sorted from blood. Source of these receptors: a young woman in good health.

This clonotype has just a few counts. This rearrangement joins TRBV30 to TRBJ2-5; the D is unclear. Trimming cost V 1 base and J 3 bases, with 6 bases left between them. The CDR3 length is 12 residues. The V gene's germline CDR1 is GTSNPN and CDR2 SVGIG (reference sequence). The DNA of the CDR3 is TGTGCCTGGAGTGAATCAAAAGAGACCCAGTACTTC. Translated, it gives CAWSESKETQYF. Looking up the rest from reference TRBV30 and TRBJ2-5 gives the full variable domain: SQTIHQWPATLVQPVGSPLSLECTVEGTSNPNLYWYRQAAGRGLQLLFYSVGIGQISSEVPQNLSASRPQDRQFILSSKKLLLSDSGFYLCAWSESKETQYFGPGTRLLVL.

V usage is TRBV10-3 and J usage is TRBJ2-7; D unclear. Germline V gene sequence: CDR1 ENHRY, CDR2 SYGVKD. Between the trimmed V and J ends, which lost 9 bases and 0 bases, there was a span of 12 bases. The CDR3 runs 13 residues. In DNA form, the CDR3 reads TGTGCCATTGGCGCCGCCCTCTCCTACGAGCAGTACTTC. The encoded protein is CAIGAALSYEQYF.

This clonotype appeared many times. The gene calls are TRBV5-6 and TRBJ2-3; D gene ambiguous. This CDR3 has 13 residues. The germline V gene has CDR1 SGHDT and CDR2 YYEEEE. Trimming pared 0 bases from V and 3 bases from J, leaving 5 bases between. CDR3 protein: CASSLDRTDTQYF. In DNA form, the CDR3 reads TGTGCCAGCAGCTTGGATAGGACAGATACGCAGTATTTT.

This clonotype was detected only a few times. The V and J genes are TRBV6-1 and TRBJ2-3, with TRBD1 matching 7 bases. The germline V gene encodes CDR1 MNHNS and CDR2 SASEGT. Germline trimming cut 4 bases from V and 0 bases from J; bases unmatched to any gene: 7. The CDR3 totals 16 residues. CDR3 bases: TGTGCCAGCAGTGGGCTAGGGGACAGTAGCACAGATACGCAGTATTTT. Protein product: CASSGLGDSSTDTQYF.

V is TRBV7-9 and J is TRBJ1-1, with D maybe TRBD1 (6 bases). Germline lookup yields CDR1 SEHNR and CDR2 FQNEAQ (reference sequence). The length of the CDR3 is 17 residues. V dropped 6 bases and J dropped 0 bases, with 20 bases sitting between them. CDR3 DNA sequence: TGTGCCAGCAGGGCAAGGGGGTCAGGATCGATGAACACTGAAGCTTTCTTT. This sequence encodes CASRARGSGSMNTEAFF.

There are a few counts of this clonotype. The chain recombines TRBV4-3 with TRBJ2-1, with D maybe TRBD2 (6 bases). CDR1 and CDR2 from the germline V gene are LGHNA and YSLEER. The CDR3 runs to 17 residues. Trimming removed 4 bases from V and 0 bases from J, with 16 bases in between. CDR3 coding DNA: TGCGCCAGCAGCCTCTACGGGTCCGGGAGCTCCTACAATGAGCAGTTCTTC. Translated, it gives CASSLYGSGSSYNEQFF.